Detailed here is one TCR beta chain. Method: immunoSEQ multiplex PCR; TCRdb's copy keeps in-frame clones and lacks some. The sample includes about 400,000 clones, approximately 90% of them seen just once. Treatment in this sample: about 20 received Ad26.COV2.S at low or high dose, single or two shots; 5 received placebo; per-sample allocation not given. Each sample was drawn 63 days after the first injection (of vaccine or placebo). The data derive from a study of Ad26.COV2.S vaccination and SARS-CoV-2 variants. V lost 4 bases, J lost 4 bases, and 15 bases stayed unmatched. The length of the CDR3 is 17 residues. Germline V gene lookup returns CDR1 SGHRS and CDR2 YFSETQ.

Source: peripheral blood, taken in a trial of Ad26.COV2.S vaccine versus placebo. The chain couples TRBV5-1 to TRBJ1-2; 8 bases are shared with TRBD1. This sequence was found in a person aged 18-60 years who received the Ad26.COV2.S COVID-19 vaccine or a placebo. The CDR3: CASSPALTGASSYGYTF. The CDR3 nucleotides are TGCGCCAGCAGCCCGGCGCTGACAGGGGCGTCCTCCTATGGCTACACCTTC. The complete variable domain, with remaining parts taken from reference TRBV5-1 and TRBJ1-2, reads KAGVTQTPRYLIKTRGQQVTLSCSPISGHRSVSWYQQTPGQGLQFLFEYFSETQRNKGNFPGRFSGRQFSNSRSEMNVSTLELGDSALYLCASSPALTGASSYGYTFGSGTRLTVV.